The 25 T cell receptor beta chains below were found in one sample sequenced in a study of response to subunit inactivated influenza vaccine. TCRdb called the RT-PCR reads again in MiXCR, with one record for every CDR3 protein. The data contain a few hundred thousand distinct CDR3 sequences, more than 9% of them singletons. Specimen: non-naive T cells sorted from PBMCs, collected around two weeks before vaccination. The receptors here all came from a man in his fifties or sixties who received an inactivated influenza vaccine.

Many counts were recorded for this clonotype. The chain joins TRBV7-8 to TRBJ1-5; D is ambiguous. CDR1 SGHVS and CDR2 FQNEAQ come from the germline V gene. The V gene lost 0 bases and the J gene lost 3 bases, with 12 bases spanning the gap. The CDR3 spans 16 residues. The CDR3 DNA reads as TGTGCCAGCAGCTTAGCCTCACGGGGATACAATCAGCCCCAGCATTTT. Residues: CASSLASRGYNQPQHF.

Worth noting for this clonotype: The conserved phenylalanine or tryptophan normally closing the CDR3 is absent here, so this likely arose from a read error. V and J are TRBV5-6 and TRBJ2-3; 9 bases align to TRBD2. Trimming removed 4 bases from V and 5 bases from J; junction bases left unmatched: 11. Germline V CDR1 and CDR2: SGHDT, YYEEEE. The CDR3 is 16 residues long. The CDR3 region has the DNA TGTGCCAGCAGCGCCCAGGGAGCGGGAGGTAGAGATACGCAGTATTTA. It yields the protein CASSAQGAGGRDTQYL.

The chain couples TRBV7-2 to TRBJ2-3; D gene uncertain. Trimming shortened V by 5 bases and J by 0 bases, and 3 bases separated the two germline ends. The CDR3 length is 12 residues. The germline V gene encodes CDR1 SGHTA and CDR2 FQGNSA. CDR3 protein: CASSESTDTQYF. For the CDR3, the DNA is TGTGCCAGCAGCGAAAGCACAGATACGCAGTATTTT.

This clonotype was observed at least ten times. The chain employs TRBV6-2 or TRBV6-3 and TRBJ2-1; 12 bases line up with TRBD1. The germline V gene has CDR1 MNHEY and CDR2 SVGEGT. CDR3 length: 16 residues. V trimming: 0 bases; J trimming: 9 bases; junction bases outside the gene matches: 6. The CDR3 sequence is CASSYSRDRGLLEQFF. The DNA of the CDR3 is TGTGCCAGCAGTTACTCGAGGGACAGGGGGCTACTTGAGCAGTTCTTC.

This clonotype was recorded only once. V usage is TRBV5-6 and J usage is TRBJ2-7; D possibly uses TRBD1 or TRBD2 (5 bases each). V was cut by 4 bases and J by 12 bases, with 20 bases left in between. Germline V lookup: CDR1 SGHDT, CDR2 YYEEEE. The CDR3 is made up of 13 amino acids. CDR3 DNA sequence: TGTGCCAGCAGCCCCGGGACCCACTACGGGCCGTACTTC. Its protein product is CASSPGTHYGPYF. The full variable domain, rest sourced from reference TRBV5-6 and TRBJ2-7, is DAGVTQSPTHLIKTRGQQVTLRCSPKSGHDTVSWYQQALGQGPQFIFQYYEEEERQRGNFPDRFSGHQFPNYSSELNVNALLLGDSALYLCASSPGTHYGPYFGPGTRLTVT.

The V and J genes are TRBV5-1 and TRBJ2-1, with 13 bases identical to TRBD2. Germline CDR1 SGHRS, CDR2 YFSETQ. The CDR3 spans 15 residues. V shed 4 bases, J shed 7 bases, and the junction held 5 bases outside the gene matches. Written as DNA, the CDR3 is TGCGCCAGCAGCCAAACTAGCGGGAGGGGAAATGAGCAGTTCTTC. Protein product: CASSQTSGRGNEQFF.

This clonotype has only a few counts. The chain couples TRBV20-1 to TRBJ2-7, with 8 bases aligning to TRBD2. The germline gives CDR1 DFQATT, CDR2 SNEGSKA (reference sequence). V trimming: 2 bases; J trimming: 0 bases; junction bases outside the gene matches: 9. The CDR3 extends over 16 amino acids. CDR3 coding DNA: TGCAGTGCTAGAAGCGCGGGAACTAGCGGCTCCTACGAGCAGTACTTC. Its protein is CSARSAGTSGSYEQYF.

The V gene is TRBV5-1, the J gene TRBJ2-1; perhaps D is TRBD1 or TRBD2 (6 bases each). This CDR3 is 14 amino acids long. Germline CDR1 is SGHRS and CDR2 is YFSETQ. Deletions cut 6 bases from V and 9 bases from J, with 19 bases between. The CDR3 nucleotides read TGCGCCAGCACCTGGGGGGCTCCAAGGGGTGAGCAGTTCTTC. Translation: CASTWGAPRGEQFF.

This clonotype has a count of ten or more. The chain couples TRBV7-9 to TRBJ1-5; tentatively, D is TRBD1 (5 bases). The germline gives CDR1 SEHNR, CDR2 FQNEAQ (reference sequence). The length of the CDR3 is 15 residues. The V end lost 5 bases, the J end lost 4 bases, and 15 bases lay between the germline ends. The CDR3: CASSQLGASNQPQHF. CDR3 nucleotide sequence: TGTGCCAGCAGCCAACTAGGGGCCTCAAATCAGCCCCAGCATTTT.

This clonotype was detected only a few times. The rearrangement uses TRBV30 and TRBJ1-2, with unresolved D. The CDR3 sequence is 13 residues long. The V gene lost 0 bases and the J gene lost 8 bases, with 13 bases spanning the gap. Germline CDR1 reads GTSNPN; CDR2 reads SVGIG (reference sequence). The CDR3 DNA reads TGTGCCTGGAGTGTTCTGGGCGATGGGGGCTACACCTTC. This codes for CAWSVLGDGGYTF.

The table lists this clonotype with a few counts. The chain joins TRBV5-1 to TRBJ2-2; tentative D call: TRBD1 (5 bases). Germline values: CDR1 SGHRS, CDR2 YFSETQ. The CDR3 contains 15 residues. V dropped 0 bases and J dropped 7 bases, with 13 bases sitting between them. CDR3 loop: CASSLEPRDNGELFF. CDR3 DNA: TGCGCCAGCAGCTTGGAACCCAGGGATAACGGGGAGCTGTTTTTT.

This clonotype was recorded a few times. This chain connects TRBV20-1 to TRBJ1-2, with 7 positions matching TRBD1. V shed 5 bases and J 6 bases; nucleotides not matched to a gene: 12. The CDR3 contains 14 residues. Germline loops: CDR1 DFQATT, CDR2 SNEGSKA (reference sequence). CDR3 in amino acids: CSAAQGQQKNGYTF. The CDR3 DNA reads as TGCAGTGCTGCCCAGGGACAGCAGAAGAATGGCTACACCTTC.

V is TRBV13 and J is TRBJ2-3; perhaps TRBD2 as D (5 bases). V lost 4 bases to trimming and J lost 0 bases, with 8 bases between them. The CDR3 is 14 residues long. The V gene's germline CDR1 is PRHDT and CDR2 FYEKMQ (reference sequence). CDR3 sequence: CASSSSSSTDTQYF. In nucleotides, the CDR3 is TGTGCCAGCAGCTCCTCTAGCAGCACAGATACGCAGTATTTT.

This clonotype was found many times. The chain combines TRBV6-4 with TRBJ2-1; D not certain. The ends were cut back, 4 bases at V and 4 bases at J, with 8 bases in the middle. The CDR3 totals 13 residues. In germline, CDR1 is MRHNA, CDR2 SNTAGT. The CDR3 DNA sequence: TGTGCCAGCAGTGTAGACCGATACAATGAGCAGTTCTTC. This sequence encodes CASSVDRYNEQFF.

V usage is TRBV7-3 and J usage is TRBJ2-2, with 7 bases lining up with TRBD1. CDR3 size: 14 residues. Germline V lookup: CDR1 SGHTA, CDR2 FQGTGA. J gave up 4 bases and V 4 bases, and 3 bases lay outside the gene matches. This CDR3 is CASSSTGFTGELFF. The CDR3 DNA reads TGTGCCAGCAGCTCGACAGGGTTCACCGGGGAGCTGTTTTTT.

This clonotype showed up just a few times. The CDR3 reads CASSQGVGFRGYTF. CDR3 DNA: TGCGCCAGCAGCCAAGGGGTCGGGTTTCGGGGCTACACCTTC. V and J are TRBV4-1 and TRBJ1-2; D gene unclear. CDR3 length: 14 residues. V gave up 1 base and J gave up 8 bases, with 14 bases separating them. Germline V gene data show CDR1 as MGHRA and CDR2 as YSYEKL.

V is TRBV10-3 and J is TRBJ2-7, with D perhaps matching TRBD1 (6 bases). There are 15 residues in the CDR3. Germline CDR1 reads ENHRY; CDR2 reads SYGVKD. V was cut by 3 bases and J by 1 base, with 13 bases left in between. This chain's CDR3 is CAISDDRKTSYEQYF. CDR3 sequence (DNA): TGTGCCATCAGTGACGACAGGAAAACTTCCTACGAGCAGTACTTC.

This clonotype was observed many times. The chain combines TRBV5-6 with TRBJ2-1; D is possibly TRBD1 or TRBD2 (5 bases each). The V and J ends lost 5 bases and 1 base respectively, with 16 bases between them. The CDR3 length is 16 residues. CDR1 and CDR2 from the germline V gene are SGHDT and YYEEEE. DNA for the CDR3: TGTGCCAGCAGTTCCAGAGGGGTCGCGTCCTACAATGAGCAGTTCTTC. It is translated as CASSSRGVASYNEQFF.

This clonotype was seen only a few times. This chain joins TRBV11-1 and TRBJ2-2; 14 bases match TRBD2. Germline V CDR1 and CDR2: SGHAT, FQDESV (reference sequence). The CDR3 sequence is 18 residues long. Trimming took 5 bases from V and 5 from J; bases not matched to a gene: 10. CDR3 DNA: TGTGCCAGCAGCAACTCGGGACTAGCGGGAGTTGCGACCGGGGAGCTGTTTTTT. Its translation is CASSNSGLAGVATGELFF.

This clonotype was seen a few times. The chain couples TRBV29-1 to TRBJ2-5; D is possibly TRBD2 (5 bases). V was pared by 8 bases and J by 2 bases, with 12 bases between. From germline, CDR1 is SQVTM and CDR2 ANQGSEA. The CDR3 runs 12 residues. Here the CDR3 reads CSSRVRQETQYF. The DNA of the CDR3 is TGCAGCTCGAGGGTAAGACAAGAGACCCAGTACTTC.

This clonotype was picked up a small number of times. The rearrangement joins TRBV9 to TRBJ2-7; D uncertain. Trimming stripped 4 bases from V and 0 bases from J, with 11 bases between. CDR1 and CDR2 (germline): SGDLS, YYNGEE. The CDR3 is 14 residues long. CDR3 sequence (DNA): TGTGCCAGCAGCCCCTGGGGTAGCTCCTACGAGCAGTACTTC. This translates into CASSPWGSSYEQYF.

The CDR3 bases are TGTGCCAGCAGCCCCCGCCTCTACTACAATGAGCAGTTCTTC. Translation: CASSPRLYYNEQFF. The chain combines TRBV4-2 with TRBJ2-1; D uncertain. CDR3 length equals 14 residues. The germline V gene has CDR1 LGHNA and CDR2 YNFKEQ. V was cut by 4 bases and J by 3 bases, with 10 bases left in between.

The chain is built from TRBV21-1 and TRBJ1-1; the D call TRBD1 from the table was never checked on the DNA. TRBV21-1 is an annotated pseudogene. This CDR3 is 17 amino acids long. Here the CDR3 reads CASSTAIAGFGNTEAFF. CDR3 coding DNA: TGTGCCAGCAGCACCGCAATCGCAGGGTTTGGGAACACTGAAGCTTTCTTT.

The chain carries TRBV4-2 and TRBJ2-7, with D perhaps matching TRBD1 or TRBD2 (6 bases each). Germline CDR1 reads LGHNA; CDR2 reads YNFKEQ. The CDR3 sequence is 13 residues long. Trimming shortened V by 9 bases and J by 5 bases, and 17 bases separated the two germline ends. This CDR3 is CARPGGRVNEQYF. For the CDR3, the DNA is TGTGCCAGACCCGGGGGCAGGGTGAACGAGCAGTACTTC.

This clonotype was recorded many times. The chain carries TRBV5-5 and TRBJ2-5, with D perhaps matching TRBD1 (6 bases). The V end lost 4 bases, the J end lost 1 base, and 17 bases lay between the germline ends. CDR3 length: 16 residues. From germline, CDR1 is SGHKS and CDR2 YYEKEE (reference sequence). CDR3 loop: CASSTLPDSSQETQYF. As DNA, the CDR3 is TGTGCCAGCAGCACACTACCGGACAGCTCCCAAGAGACCCAGTACTTC.